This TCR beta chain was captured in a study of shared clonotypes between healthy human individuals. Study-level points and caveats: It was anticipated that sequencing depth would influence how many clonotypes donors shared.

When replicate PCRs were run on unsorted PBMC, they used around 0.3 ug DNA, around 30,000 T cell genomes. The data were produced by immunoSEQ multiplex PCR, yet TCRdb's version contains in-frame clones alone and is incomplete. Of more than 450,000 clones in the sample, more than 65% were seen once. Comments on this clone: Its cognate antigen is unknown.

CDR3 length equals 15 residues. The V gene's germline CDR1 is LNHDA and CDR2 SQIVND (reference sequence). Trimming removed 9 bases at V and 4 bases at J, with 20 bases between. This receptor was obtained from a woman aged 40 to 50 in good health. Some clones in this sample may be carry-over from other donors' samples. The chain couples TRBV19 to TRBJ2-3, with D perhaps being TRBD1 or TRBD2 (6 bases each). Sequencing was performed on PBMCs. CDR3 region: CASRDRPGASDTQYF. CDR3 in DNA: TGTGCCAGCAGAGACCGGCCGGGGGCGTCAGATACGCAGTATTTT.